This T cell receptor beta chain was found in a study of blood T cell repertoires in COVID-19. Study at large: The origin of the acute and convalescent COVID-19 samples was the United States, Italy and Spain. PBMCs, B-cell-depleted T cells, or T cells were the source of the cDNA or gDNA that made up the material.

The authors' processing: Amplification with reference gene primers provided the estimates of nucleated cell counts. Some clones are missing from TCRdb's copy, which holds only in-frame ones; the method was immunoSEQ multiplex PCR. V and J calls and clone size follow that table, whereas D and trimming were derived from the DNA. The sample has some 98,000 clones, approximately 82% seen once. The CDR3 loop spans 18 amino acids. V was cut by 4 bases and J by 1 base, with 17 bases left in between. Germline values: CDR1 MNHNS, CDR2 SASEGT. J is TRBJ1-6 and V is TRBV6-1; no definite D call. Input material: peripheral blood. The source of this sequence is a man aged 55 to 69 with acute or convalescent COVID-19. For the CDR3, the DNA is TGTGCCAGCAGTGGGCAGGCGGGCGGACGGTCCTATAATTCACCCCTCCACTTT. It specifies CASSGQAGGRSYNSPLHF.